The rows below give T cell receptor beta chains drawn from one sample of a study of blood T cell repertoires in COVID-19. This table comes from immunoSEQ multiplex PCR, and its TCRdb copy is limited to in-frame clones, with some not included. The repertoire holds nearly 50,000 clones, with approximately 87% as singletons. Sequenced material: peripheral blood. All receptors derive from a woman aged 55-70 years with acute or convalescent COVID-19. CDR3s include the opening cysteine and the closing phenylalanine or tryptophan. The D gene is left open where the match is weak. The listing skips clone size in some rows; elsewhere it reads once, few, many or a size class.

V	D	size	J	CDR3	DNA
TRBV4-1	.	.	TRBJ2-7	CASSQGWLPSYEQYF	TGCGCCAGCAGCCAAGGCTGGCTGCCCTCCTACGAGCAGTACTTC
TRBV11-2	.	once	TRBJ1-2	CASSLDRAGGYGYTF	TGTGCCAGCAGCTTAGACAGGGCAGGCGGCTATGGCTACACCTTC
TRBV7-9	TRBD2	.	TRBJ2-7	CASSPTSGVLSYEQYF	TGTGCCAGCAGCCCGACTAGCGGGGTCCTCTCCTACGAGCAGTACTTC
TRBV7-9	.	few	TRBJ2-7	CASSLIPATGRMREQYF	TGTGCCAGCAGCTTAATACCGGCGACAGGACGGATGCGGGAGCAGTACTTC
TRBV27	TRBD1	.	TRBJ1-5	CASSLGQGGQPQHF	TGTGCCAGCAGTCTTGGACAGGGCGGTCAGCCCCAGCATTTT
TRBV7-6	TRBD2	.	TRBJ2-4	CASSRTSGGENIQYF	TGTGCCAGCAGTAGGACTAGCGGGGGGGAAAACATTCAGTACTTC
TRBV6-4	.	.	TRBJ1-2	CASSKEAAPRGYGYTF	TGTGCCAGCAGCAAGGAGGCCGCTCCGAGAGGATATGGCTACACCTTC
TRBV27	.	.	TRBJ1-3	CASSTRGGAEGNTIYF	TGTGCCAGCAGTACCCGTGGGGGGGCAGAAGGAAACACCATATATTTT
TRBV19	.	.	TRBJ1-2	CASSIVTGLTRGYTF	TGTGCCAGTAGTATAGTAACAGGATTAACTCGTGGCTACACCTTC
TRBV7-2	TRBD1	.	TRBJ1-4	CASNRGLANEKLFF	TGTGCCAGCAACAGGGGGCTGGCTAATGAAAAACTGTTTTTT
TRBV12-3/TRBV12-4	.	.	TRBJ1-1	CASSFGGNTEAFF	TGTGCCAGCAGTTTCGGTGGGAACACTGAAGCTTTCTTT
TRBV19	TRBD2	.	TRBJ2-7	CASSMTGTNYEQYF	TGTGCCAGTAGTATGACCGGGACTAACTACGAGCAGTACTTC
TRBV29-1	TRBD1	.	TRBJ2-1	CSVQGLGSSRNEQFF	TGCAGCGTACAGGGGTTGGGGAGTTCGAGGAATGAGCAGTTCTTC
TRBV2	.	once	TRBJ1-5	CASRRGQSNQPQHF	TGTGCCAGCAGACGCGGACAGTCCAATCAGCCCCAGCATTTT
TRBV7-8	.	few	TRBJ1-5	CASSSGGGLSNQPQHF	TGTGCCAGCAGCTCCGGTGGCGGTCTTAGCAATCAGCCCCAGCATTTT
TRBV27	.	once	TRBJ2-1	CASRPGGTYNEQFF	TGTGCCAGCAGACCAGGGGGGACCTACAATGAGCAGTTCTTC
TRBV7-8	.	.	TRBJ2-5	CASSFWERETQYF	TGTGCCAGCAGCTTCTGGGAGAGAGAGACCCAGTACTTC
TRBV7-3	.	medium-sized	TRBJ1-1	CASSPPGANTEAFF	TGTGCCAGCAGCCCTCCGGGTGCGAACACTGAAGCTTTCTTT
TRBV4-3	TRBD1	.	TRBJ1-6	CASSREQGAGNSPLHF	TGCGCCAGCAGCCGAGAACAGGGGGCTGGTAATTCACCCCTCCACTTT
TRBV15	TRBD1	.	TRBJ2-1	CATRTRTGDRYNEQFF	TGTGCCACCCGTACGAGAACAGGGGATCGATACAATGAGCAGTTCTTC
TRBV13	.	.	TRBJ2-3	CASSLPPPGDQYTDTQYF	TGTGCCAGCAGCTTACCCCCTCCAGGGGATCAATACACAGATACGCAGTATTTT
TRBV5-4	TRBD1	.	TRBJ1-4	CASSLPGQGLEKLFF	TGTGCCAGCAGCCTACCGGGACAGGGTCTTGAAAAACTGTTTTTT
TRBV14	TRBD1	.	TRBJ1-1	CASSLRTGSNTEAFF	TGTGCCAGCAGCCTTAGGACAGGGAGTAACACTGAAGCTTTCTTT
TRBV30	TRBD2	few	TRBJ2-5	CAWSRLAGGQETQYF	TGTGCCTGGAGTAGACTAGCGGGAGGCCAAGAGACCCAGTACTTC
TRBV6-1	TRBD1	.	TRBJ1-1	CASSDQGAATEAFF	TGTGCCAGCAGTGACCAGGGGGCCGCCACTGAAGCTTTCTTT
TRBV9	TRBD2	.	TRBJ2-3	CASSSGTSGSTDTQYF	TGTGCCAGCAGCTCCGGGACTAGCGGGAGCACAGATACGCAGTATTTT
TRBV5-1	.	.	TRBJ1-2	CASSTDTIAGGYTF	TGCGCCAGCAGTACCGATACCATCGCAGGTGGCTACACCTTC
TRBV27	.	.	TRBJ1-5	CASSPLGADSNQPQHF	TGTGCCAGCAGTCCGTTGGGGGCGGATAGCAATCAGCCCCAGCATTTT
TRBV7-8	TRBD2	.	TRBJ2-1	CASSLVGLGLSSYNEQFF	TGTGCCAGCAGCTTAGTCGGACTAGGGTTGAGCTCCTACAATGAGCAGTTCTTC
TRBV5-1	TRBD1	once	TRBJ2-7	CASSSRQGRSYEQYF	TGCGCCAGCAGCTCGAGACAGGGTAGGTCCTACGAGCAGTACTTC
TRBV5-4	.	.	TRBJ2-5	CASSLGLVGETQYF	TGTGCCAGCAGCTTGGGCCTAGTGGGTGAGACCCAGTACTTC
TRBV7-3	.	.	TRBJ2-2	CASSLSGGANTGELFF	TGTGCCAGCAGCTTAAGTGGCGGGGCGAACACCGGGGAGCTGTTTTTT
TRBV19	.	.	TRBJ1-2	CASSIGRGWSDYGYTF	TGTGCCAGTAGTATAGGGCGCGGTTGGAGTGACTATGGCTACACCTTC
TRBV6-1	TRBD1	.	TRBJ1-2	CASSEAGQGYGYTF	TGTGCCAGCAGTGAAGCGGGACAGGGCTATGGCTACACCTTC
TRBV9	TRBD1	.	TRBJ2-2	CASSVAQGGDRGVTGELFF	TGTGCCAGCAGCGTAGCTCAGGGTGGGGACAGGGGCGTCACCGGGGAGCTGTTTTTT
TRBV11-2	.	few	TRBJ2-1	CASSLDREYEQFF	TGTGCCAGCAGCTTAGACCGGGAGTATGAGCAGTTCTTC
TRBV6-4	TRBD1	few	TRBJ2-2	CASSDGTDTGELFF	TGTGCCAGCAGTGACGGGACAGACACCGGGGAGCTGTTTTTT
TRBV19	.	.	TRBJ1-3	CASSKAPTGPSSGNTIYF	TGTGCCAGTAGTAAGGCCCCCACAGGGCCCAGCTCTGGAAACACCATATATTTT